Listed here are 8 T cell receptor beta chains from one sample, sequenced in a study of CD8 T cells in ankylosing spondylitis. These receptors' targets are unknown. Study results and caveats: What appeared characteristic of ankylosing spondylitis blood was a TCR beta motif of 7 or 8 highly homologous variants.

From the 5' RACE reads, TCRdb called clonotypes with MiXCR, one entry per CDR3 protein. Of hundreds of thousands of distinct CDR3 sequences in the sample, approximately 10% were seen once. Material: blood, either unsorted or a sorted T cell fraction (not recorded which). These receptors came from a male donor with ankylosing spondylitis.

This clonotype occurred a few times. The chain recombines TRBV5-1 with TRBJ2-1; 11 bases are shared with TRBD2. After removal of 2 bases from V and 6 bases from J, the junction contained 13 bases not matched to a gene. This CDR3 has 18 amino acids. Looked up from germline, CDR1 is SGHRS and CDR2 is YFSETQ. The CDR3 DNA reads TGCGCCAGCAGCTTCTCGTCTAGCGGGAGGATCTGGGGCAATGAGCAGTTCTTC. Its protein is CASSFSSSGRIWGNEQFF.

This chain links TRBV5-5 with TRBJ1-2; D is unresolved. V was clipped by 7 bases and J by 4 bases, with 11 bases between them. Germline values: CDR1 SGHKS, CDR2 YYEKEE (reference sequence). The CDR3 has 12 residues. This chain's CDR3 is CASAMPAYGYTF. The CDR3, as DNA: TGTGCCAGCGCGATGCCTGCCTATGGCTACACCTTC.

The CDR3, as DNA: TGCAGCGTTGAACCGACAGACTACCAAGAGACCCAGTACTTC. Its translation: CSVEPTDYQETQYF. This chain connects TRBV29-1 to TRBJ2-5; D possibly corresponds to TRBD1 (5 bases). The V and J ends lost 2 bases and 0 bases respectively, with 10 bases between them. The CDR3 runs 14 residues. Germline V lookup: CDR1 SQVTM, CDR2 ANQGSEA.

This clonotype was seen ten or more times. The CDR3 here is CSASDPGAITGELFF. In nucleotides, the CDR3 is TGCAGTGCTAGTGACCCAGGGGCGATCACCGGGGAGCTGTTTTTT. The chain joins TRBV20-1 to TRBJ2-2; possible D gene TRBD1, 6 bases. The CDR3 runs 15 residues. Germline loops: CDR1 DFQATT, CDR2 SNEGSKA (reference sequence). Trimming pared 3 bases from V and 4 bases from J, leaving 15 bases between.

The chain joins TRBV6-2 or TRBV6-3 to TRBJ2-7; TRBD1 matches 8 bases. CDR3 size: 14 residues. Looked up from germline, CDR1 is MNHEY and CDR2 is SVGEGT. V lost 11 bases and J lost 3; bases outside the gene matches: 12. DNA for the CDR3: TGTGCCGGCATAGGGGGGACAGGCTACTACGAGCAGTACTTC. Amino acids: CAGIGGTGYYEQYF.

This clonotype was recorded a few times. The chain is built from TRBV20-1 and TRBJ2-2; D unresolved. V was trimmed by 1 base and J by 10 bases, leaving 7 bases between them. CDR1 is DFQATT and CDR2 is SNEGSKA in the germline V gene (reference sequence). The length of the CDR3 is 11 residues. The CDR3 spells CSARAELELFF. The CDR3 DNA sequence: TGCAGTGCTAGAGCAGAGTTGGAGCTGTTTTTT.

This clonotype has a count of ten or more. This chain connects TRBV7-2 to TRBJ2-3; D remains ambiguous. CDR3 size: 13 residues. Germline-derived CDR1 and CDR2 are SGHTA and FQGNSA. V was pared by 5 bases and J by 5 bases, with 11 bases between. CDR3: CASSLPKEDTQYF. The DNA for the CDR3 is TGTGCCAGCAGCCTCCCAAAGGAAGATACGCAGTATTTT.

This clonotype has a handful of counts. The gene calls are TRBV6-1 and TRBJ1-5; D might be TRBD1 (6 bases). This CDR3 is 13 amino acids long. Germline CDR1 is MNHNS and CDR2 is SASEGT. The V end lost 6 bases, the J end lost 4 bases, and 10 bases lay between the germline ends. The DNA for the CDR3 is TGTGCCAGCAGGGTGAGGGGGAATCAGCCCCAGCATTTT. As protein: CASRVRGNQPQHF.